The present TCR beta chain was sequenced within a study of human T cells and chemical hapten exposure. In the study overall: Patients, chiefly female, had alopecia areata, totalis or universalis.

TCRdb analysed the RACE reads with MiXCR anew, one entry per CDR3 protein. The repertoire holds roughly 110,000 distinct CDR3 sequences, with 9% to 15% as singletons. V was pared by 6 bases and J by 6 bases, with 11 bases between. The CDR3 length is 13 residues. Only a few counts were recorded for this clonotype. Its antigen is unknown. Time point: pre-sensitization, week 0. The treatment is: therapeutic diphenylcyclopropenone sensitization with weekly scalp DPC. Study-wide results and caveats: After DPC sensitization, TCRs above 1 in 1000 frequency showed no change.

The chain uses TRBV12-3 or TRBV12-4 and TRBJ2-2; D gene unclear. The receptor was derived from a woman aged 45 to 65 with alopecia areata. Some clones in this sample may be carry-over from other donors' samples. Source: whole blood, taken in connection with sensitization to the hapten diphenylcyclopropenone (DPC). The CDR3 loop is CASSPIRAGELFF. The CDR3, as DNA: TGTGCCAGCAGCCCTATACGGGCCGGGGAGCTGTTTTTT.